These 25 T cell receptor beta chains were sequenced from one sample in a study of cytomegalovirus exposure and HLA in healthy donors. PCR primers comprised 60 Vbeta and 13 Jbeta primers. Measured with immunoSEQ multiplex PCR; TCRdb has only the in-frame clones, and not every one. The sample has 200,000 or so clones, 87% seen once. The sequencing input was PBMCs. These receptor sequences come from a man aged 30 to 45 in good health and CMV-seronegative.

This clone was picked up a small number of times. This chain links TRBV4-3 with TRBJ2-7; D ambiguous. V lost 0 bases and J lost 7, with 10 bases in between. Looked up from germline, CDR1 is LGHNA and CDR2 is YSLEER. The CDR3 is made up of 13 amino acids. The CDR3 protein is CASSQDLVREQYF. CDR3 DNA sequence: TGCGCCAGCAGCCAAGATCTAGTTCGAGAGCAGTACTTC.

The rearrangement uses TRBV19 and TRBJ2-2, with 7 bases fitting TRBD2. The V and J ends lost 5 bases and 4 bases, in that order; junction bases with no gene match: 7. The CDR3 contains 15 residues. Germline V gene sequence: CDR1 LNHDA, CDR2 SQIVND (reference sequence). The DNA of the CDR3 is TGTGCCAGTAGTGCTAGCGGCTCTCCCACCGGGGAGCTGTTTTTT. This sequence encodes CASSASGSPTGELFF.

The V gene is TRBV28, the J gene TRBJ1-5; a possible D gene is TRBD1 (5 bases). The CDR3 is made up of 15 amino acids. Germline V gene lookup returns CDR1 MDHEN and CDR2 SYDVKM. V was cut by 3 bases and J by 0 bases, with 9 bases left in between. CDR3 amino acids: CASSFAGYSNQPQHF. The CDR3 DNA is TGTGCCAGCAGTTTTGCAGGGTATAGCAATCAGCCCCAGCATTTT.

The chain combines TRBV10-2 with TRBJ1-1; the match to TRBD1 covers 9 bases. The junction had 13 bases not matched to a gene; V was cut back by 3 bases and J by 5 bases. The length of the CDR3 is 17 residues. Germline assignment: CDR1 WSHSY and CDR2 SAAADI. CDR3 sequence (DNA): TGCGCCAGCAGTGAAAAGATCTACAGGGGGCATGTAACTGAAGCTTTCTTT. The encoded protein is CASSEKIYRGHVTEAFF.

This clone showed up just once. The genes are TRBV4-2 and TRBJ2-1; perhaps TRBD1 as D (6 bases). The CDR3 runs to 17 residues. Trimming took 1 base from V and 6 from J, leaving 19 bases between them. Germline V gives CDR1 LGHNA, CDR2 YNFKEQ. The CDR3, as DNA: TGTGCCAGCAGCCAAGGGGTAGGACAGACGATTTCCAATGAGCAGTTCTTC. It codes for CASSQGVGQTISNEQFF.

The chain employs TRBV6-5 and TRBJ2-7; D is perhaps TRBD1 (6 bases). V dropped 8 bases and J dropped 8 bases, with 25 bases sitting between them. The CDR3 spans 15 residues. From germline, CDR1 is MNHEY and CDR2 SVGAGI. CDR3 residues: CASRQGTRTPGKQYF. DNA of the CDR3: TGTGCCAGCCGGCAGGGGACCCGGACCCCCGGGAAGCAGTACTTC.

The chain employs TRBV4-1 and TRBJ1-5; 9 bases are a match to TRBD1. Germline-derived CDR1 and CDR2 are MGHRA and YSYEKL. J lost 4 bases, V lost 4 bases, and 8 bases had no gene match. This CDR3 comprises 16 residues. The CDR3: CASSPDRDRVNQPQHF. CDR3 in DNA: TGCGCCAGCAGCCCTGACCGGGACAGGGTAAATCAGCCCCAGCATTTT.

This clone has only a few counts. This chain joins TRBV7-8 and TRBJ2-7; TRBD2 might be the D (6 bases). V was shortened by 5 bases and J by 0 bases, with 14 bases between the two germline ends. The CDR3 totals 15 residues. Germline lookup yields CDR1 SGHVS and CDR2 FQNEAQ. The CDR3, as DNA: TGTGCCAGCAGCCATCGACGGGAGAGCTCCTACGAGCAGTACTTC. As protein: CASSHRRESSYEQYF.

The gene calls are TRBV6-5 and TRBJ2-7, with D tentatively TRBD2 (6 bases). V gave up 6 bases and J gave up 4 bases, with 16 bases separating them. This CDR3 has 14 amino acids. Per germline, CDR1 MNHEY and CDR2 SVGAGI. The CDR3 nucleotides are TGTGCCAGCAGCCCTACTCTGGGGGGATACGAGCAGTACTTC. It yields the protein CASSPTLGGYEQYF.

J is TRBJ2-1 and V is TRBV4-2; 7 bases fit TRBD1. The CDR3 sequence is 17 residues long. V dropped 1 base and J dropped 2; count of bases not matched to a gene: 8. Germline CDR1 is LGHNA and CDR2 is YNFKEQ. The CDR3 sequence is CASSQVPSGTAYNEQFF. Here the CDR3 DNA reads TGTGCCAGCAGCCAAGTTCCTTCAGGGACAGCCTACAATGAGCAGTTCTTC.

The V gene is TRBV19, the J gene TRBJ2-3, with D perhaps matching TRBD1 (6 bases). The germline V gene encodes CDR1 LNHDA and CDR2 SQIVND (reference sequence). The CDR3 consists of 16 residues. V shed 3 bases and J shed 1 base, with 14 bases lying between them. The CDR3 region is CASSMGVQGRTDTQYF. The CDR3 region has the DNA TGTGCCAGTAGTATGGGGGTACAGGGCCGCACAGATACGCAGTATTTT.

The chain joins TRBV28 to TRBJ2-7; D remains ambiguous. Looked up from germline, CDR1 is MDHEN and CDR2 is SYDVKM. The V end was cut by 2 bases, the J end by 2 bases, with 10 bases between. The CDR3 spans 14 residues. In DNA, the CDR3 is TGTGCCAGCAGTTTAGTTGCGGATCCCTACGAGCAGTACTTC. Translating it yields CASSLVADPYEQYF. Full variable domain (outside the CDR3, taken from reference TRBV28 and TRBJ2-7): DVKVTQSSRYLVKRTGEKVFLECVQDMDHENMFWYRQDPGLGLRLIYFSYDVKMKEKGDIPEGYSVSREKKERFSLILESASTNQTSMYLCASSLVADPYEQYFGPGTRLTVT.

V and J are TRBV7-9 and TRBJ1-5; D is possibly TRBD1 (6 bases). The CDR3 runs to 13 residues. Trimming cost V 6 bases and J 6 bases, with 12 bases left between them. CDR1 is SEHNR, CDR2 FQNEAQ, per germline (reference sequence). CDR3 in amino acids: CASSLTGTQPQHF. The CDR3 coding sequence is TGTGCCAGCAGTTTAACAGGGACTCAGCCCCAGCATTTT.

The chain is built from TRBV9 and TRBJ2-5; D is uncertain. CDR3 length: 12 residues. Between the trimmed V and J ends, which lost 0 bases and 3 bases, there was a span of 3 bases. Germline V gives CDR1 SGDLS, CDR2 YYNGEE. The CDR3 is CASSVAEETQYF. In DNA form, the CDR3 reads TGTGCCAGCAGCGTAGCGGAAGAGACCCAGTACTTC. Complete variable domain (other parts from reference TRBV9 and TRBJ2-5): DSGVTQTPKHLITATGQRVTLRCSPRSGDLSVYWYQQSLDQGLQFLIQYYNGEERAKGNILERFSAQQFPDLHSELNLSSLELGDSALYFCASSVAEETQYFGPGTRLLVL.

CDR3 protein: CASSLSPQRLAGVVTGELFF. CDR3 nucleotide sequence: TGTGCCAGCAGTTTATCCCCCCAACGACTAGCGGGAGTCGTTACCGGGGAGCTGTTTTTT. The rearrangement joins TRBV27 to TRBJ2-2; 12 bases align to TRBD2. The V and J ends lost 0 bases and 5 bases, in that order; junction bases with no gene match: 13. Germline assignment: CDR1 MNHEY and CDR2 SMNVEV (reference sequence). The CDR3 totals 20 residues.

In this sample, this clone turned up once. As DNA, the CDR3 is TGTGCCAGCAGTTTGGGCAGGGCAGACACCGGGGAGCTGTTTTTT. Its protein product is CASSLGRADTGELFF. The chain combines TRBV28 with TRBJ2-2; D possibly corresponds to TRBD1 (5 bases). V lost 3 bases and J 3 bases, leaving 11 bases between the germline ends. There are 15 residues in the CDR3. The germline V gene encodes CDR1 MDHEN and CDR2 SYDVKM.

J is TRBJ1-3 and V is TRBV9; unclear D gene. V was pared by 4 bases and J by 2 bases, with 7 bases between. Germline V lookup: CDR1 SGDLS, CDR2 YYNGEE. There are 13 residues in the CDR3. CDR3 sequence: CASSLSTGNTIYF. DNA of the CDR3: TGTGCCAGCAGCCTCAGTACTGGAAACACCATATATTTT.

This chain uses TRBV7-9 with TRBJ2-5; a weak D match, TRBD2 (6 bases). Germline loops: CDR1 SEHNR, CDR2 FQNEAQ (reference sequence). Trimming pared 3 bases from V and 0 bases from J, leaving 14 bases between. CDR3 length equals 16 residues. The CDR3 region is CASSLGMEGNQETQYF. The CDR3, as DNA: TGTGCCAGCAGCTTGGGGATGGAGGGAAACCAAGAGACCCAGTACTTC.

This clone was recorded once. The chain combines TRBV5-4 with TRBJ1-2; weak D call: TRBD1 (5 bases). This CDR3 spans 15 amino acids. V was shortened by 5 bases and J by 5 bases, with 19 bases between the two germline ends. Germline assignment: CDR1 SGHNT and CDR2 YYREEE (reference sequence). The CDR3 sequence: CASSSERGTRYGYTF. CDR3 in DNA: TGTGCCAGCAGTTCGGAGCGGGGGACTCGTTATGGCTACACCTTC.

The genes are TRBV5-4 and TRBJ2-5; 13 bases are a match to TRBD2. V shed 1 base, J shed 3 bases, and the junction held 9 bases outside the gene matches. The CDR3 has 18 residues. The germline gives CDR1 SGHNT, CDR2 YYREEE (reference sequence). This CDR3 is CASSLTSGRELLKETQYF. The CDR3 DNA reads as TGTGCCAGCAGCTTGACTAGCGGGAGGGAACTGCTCAAAGAGACCCAGTACTTC.

This chain links TRBV5-6 with TRBJ1-1, with a weak D call TRBD1 (6 bases). Germline V gene sequence: CDR1 SGHDT, CDR2 YYEEEE. The ends were cut back, 0 bases at V and 4 bases at J, with 10 bases in the middle. This CDR3 has 14 residues. This CDR3 reads CASSLVAGATEAFF. The CDR3 DNA reads as TGTGCCAGCAGCTTGGTCGCAGGGGCCACTGAAGCTTTCTTT.

This sequence joins TRBV5-1 and TRBJ1-1; D perhaps matches TRBD1 (5 bases). This CDR3 region has 13 residues. Germline CDR1 is SGHRS and CDR2 is YFSETQ. Trimming stripped 0 bases from V and 4 bases from J, with 7 bases between. Written as DNA, the CDR3 is TGCGCCAGCAGCTTGGGGGGGGGCACTGAAGCTTTCTTT. This encodes CASSLGGGTEAFF.

Only a few counts were recorded for this clone. The chain is built from TRBV30 and TRBJ2-1, with 12 positions matching TRBD2. V was clipped by 3 bases and J by 9 bases; unmatched bases: 6. Germline V gene lookup returns CDR1 GTSNPN and CDR2 SVGIG (reference sequence). This CDR3 is built from 14 residues. This CDR3 is CAWSVTSGSTEQFF. The CDR3, as DNA: TGTGCCTGGAGCGTGACTAGCGGGAGCACTGAGCAGTTCTTC. The complete variable domain, with remaining parts taken from reference TRBV30 and TRBJ2-1, reads SQTIHQWPATLVQPVGSPLSLECTVEGTSNPNLYWYRQAAGRGLQLLFYSVGIGQISSEVPQNLSASRPQDRQFILSSKKLLLSDSGFYLCAWSVTSGSTEQFFGPGTRLTVL.

J is TRBJ1-1 and V is TRBV15; D is unresolved. Germline V gene lookup returns CDR1 LNHNV and CDR2 YYDKDF (reference sequence). This CDR3 is 14 amino acids long. V dropped 0 bases and J dropped 9 bases, with 14 bases sitting between them. In nucleotides, the CDR3 is TGTGCCACCAGCAGAGACCCAGGTGCCTCCCAAGCTTTCTTT. It specifies CATSRDPGASQAFF.

The chain employs TRBV4-1 and TRBJ2-7; 7 positions agree with TRBD2. Germline CDR1 is MGHRA and CDR2 is YSYEKL. With 0 bases clipped from V and 5 bases from J, the junction kept 13 bases outside the gene matches. CDR3 length equals 17 residues. The CDR3 protein is CASSQESRSGKKDEQYF. CDR3 sequence (DNA): TGCGCCAGCAGCCAAGAATCCAGAAGCGGGAAGAAGGACGAGCAGTACTTC.